The source of this T cell receptor (beta chain) is a study of blood T cells in healthy people across ages. The CDR3 covers 14 residues. The germline CDR1 and CDR2 sequences are ENHRY and SYGVKD. The ends were cut back, 5 bases at V and 4 bases at J, with 12 bases in the middle. Study-wide points: Age showed a roughly linear inverse relationship with TCR beta diversity per million T cells.

Primed by a sample-barcoded 5' primer and a J-beta primer mix, a second PCR proceeded for 7 to 11 cycles. Each cDNA molecule, via a template-switch adaptor with 12 random nucleotides, was tagged. Each CDR3 protein is one row after TCRdb ran MiXCR on the 5' RACE reads. Seen here are 700,000 or so distinct CDR3 sequences, approximately 40% observed once, and the top ten hold roughly 30%. This clonotype was found a few times. Its antigen remains unidentified. This TCR was recovered from a man older than 75 in good health. What was sequenced was blood. The genes are TRBV10-3 and TRBJ1-5, with D possibly TRBD1 on 5 matching bases. The CDR3 DNA reads as TGTGCCATCAGTAGAGGGGACGGAAATCAGCCCCAGCATTTT. Protein product: CAISRGDGNQPQHF.